The following is a T cell receptor beta chain sequence with its context. As originally analysed: Amplification with reference gene primers provided the estimates of nucleated cell counts. Clones were read by immunoSEQ multiplex PCR, and TCRdb kept only the in-frame ones, dropping some. V and J calls and clone size follow that table, whereas D and trimming were derived from the DNA. The repertoire consists of tens of thousands of clones, with approximately 79% occurring once and the leading ten covering approximately 16%. This record comes from a study of blood T cell repertoires in COVID-19. About the research overall: Both acute and convalescent COVID-19 samples were obtained from the United States, Italy and Spain. T cells, B-cell-depleted T cells, or PBMCs provided the cDNA or gDNA that served as material.

This CDR3 region has 17 residues. Losses at the gene ends were 5 bases for V and 4 bases for J; bases not matched to a gene: 14. Germline assignment: CDR1 LNHDA and CDR2 SQIVND (reference sequence). V and J are TRBV19 and TRBJ1-1, with 9 bases that match TRBD1. This receptor was obtained from a woman of 80 years or more with active or convalescent COVID-19. The sequenced material came from peripheral blood. The CDR3 reads CASSVSGQGMLGTEAFF. Written as DNA, the CDR3 is TGTGCCAGTAGTGTTTCGGGACAGGGAATGTTGGGCACTGAAGCTTTCTTT. Supplemented by reference TRBV19 and TRBJ1-1, the full variable domain reads DGGITQSPKYLFRKEGQNVTLSCEQNLNHDAMYWYRQDPGQGLRLIYYSQIVNDFQKGDIAEGYSVSREKKESFPLTVTSAQKNPTAFYLCASSVSGQGMLGTEAFFGQGTRLTVV.